The 14 T cell receptor beta chains reported below all come from one sample, sequenced in a study of beta chain features in type 1 diabetes. The whole isolated RNA underwent reverse transcription, so sequencing captured expressed TCRB transcripts. The table came from immunoSEQ multiplex PCR; TCRdb's copy has only in-frame clones and leaves some out. The repertoire consists of just over 450,000 clones, with roughly 31% occurring once and the leading ten covering about 0.06%. Sequencing was done on a sample of naive CD4+ T cells from blood. These receptors were taken from a man aged 18 to 29 in good health.

This clone was seen a few times. CDR3 coding DNA: TGTGCCAGCAGCCATAGCGGGATCGAGTACGAGCAGTACTTC. It codes for CASSHSGIEYEQYF. J is TRBJ2-7 and V is TRBV7-2; TRBD2 aligns across 8 bases. Germline lookup yields CDR1 SGHTA and CDR2 FQGNSA. V shed 5 bases, J shed 4 bases, and the junction held 7 bases outside the gene matches. The CDR3 runs to 14 residues.

This clone was counted only a few times. The V gene is TRBV6-6, the J gene TRBJ2-3; no clear D. Germline-derived CDR1 and CDR2 are MNHNY and SVGAGI (reference sequence). This CDR3 contains 16 residues. Between the trimmed V and J ends, which lost 2 bases and 4 bases, there was a span of 16 bases. CDR3 loop: CASSYQGSSRADTQYF. The CDR3 nucleotides are TGTGCCAGCAGTTACCAAGGGTCCTCCCGGGCAGATACGCAGTATTTT.

The chain has TRBV29-1 and TRBJ2-5; TRBD1 might be the D (5 bases). The CDR3 has 15 amino acids. CDR1 and CDR2 (germline): SQVTM, ANQGSEA. Trimming pared 3 bases from V and 1 base from J, leaving 15 bases between. The CDR3 protein is CSVDDWGRTQETQYF. As DNA, the CDR3 is TGCAGCGTTGATGATTGGGGCAGGACCCAAGAGACCCAGTACTTC.

J is TRBJ2-1 and V is TRBV7-2; TRBD2 agrees at 14 bases. There are 15 residues in the CDR3. CDR1 and CDR2 from the germline V gene are SGHTA and FQGNSA. J lost 9 bases, V lost 5 bases, and 6 bases had no gene match. In DNA, the CDR3 is TGTGCCAGCAGCCCGGGACTAGCGGGAGATGCTGAGCAGTTCTTC. Its translation is CASSPGLAGDAEQFF.

The J gene is TRBJ1-2, the V gene TRBV30; 9 bases line up with TRBD1. Germline trimming cut 2 bases from V and 8 bases from J; bases unmatched to any gene: 6. This CDR3 contains 13 residues. Germline loops: CDR1 GTSNPN, CDR2 SVGIG (reference sequence). CDR3 nucleotide sequence: TGTGCCTGGAGTCCTACAGGGGGCAGCGGCTACACCTTC. Translating it yields CAWSPTGGSGYTF. The full variable domain, completed using reference TRBV30 and TRBJ1-2, is SQTIHQWPATLVQPVGSPLSLECTVEGTSNPNLYWYRQAAGRGLQLLFYSVGIGQISSEVPQNLSASRPQDRQFILSSKKLLLSDSGFYLCAWSPTGGSGYTFGSGTRLTVV.

The chain has TRBV15 and TRBJ1-4; D gene ambiguous. CDR3 length: 13 amino acids. V was pared by 3 bases and J by 7 bases, with 9 bases between. Germline V gives CDR1 LNHNV, CDR2 YYDKDF (reference sequence). CDR3 DNA sequence: TGTGCCACCAGCAGGGGTTTGGGTGAAAAACTGTTTTTT. Protein sequence: CATSRGLGEKLFF. Variable domain in full (rest from reference TRBV15 and TRBJ1-4): DAMVIQNPRYQVTQFGKPVTLSCSQTLNHNVMYWYQQKSSQAPKLLFHYYDKDFNNEADTPDNFQSRRPNTSFCFLDIRSPGLGDTAMYLCATSRGLGEKLFFGSGTQLSVL.

This clone was seen a few times. The CDR3 nucleotides read TGTGCCAGCAGTTTCACGGGGACTAGCGGGAGGGCTGAGCAGTACTTC. Translating it yields CASSFTGTSGRAEQYF. J is TRBJ2-7 and V is TRBV6-6, with 16 bases matching TRBD2. The J segment lost 7 bases and the V segment lost 4 bases, leaving 7 bases of the junction unmatched. The CDR3 has 16 amino acids. From germline, CDR1 is MNHNY and CDR2 SVGAGI (reference sequence).

The sample holds a few counts of this clone. The rearrangement links TRBV7-3 to TRBJ2-5, with D perhaps given as TRBD1 or TRBD2 (5 bases each). The CDR3 contains 15 residues. V lost 5 bases, J lost 6 bases, and 19 bases lay in between. Germline V CDR1 and CDR2: SGHTA, FQGTGA. The CDR3 loop reads CASSLGGQGRKTQYF. The CDR3 DNA sequence: TGTGCCAGCAGCCTCGGCGGGCAGGGTCGAAAGACCCAGTACTTC.

This clone was observed once. The junction departs from the called germline gene at one end, perhaps through a read error. The V gene is TRBV7-2, the J gene TRBJ2-7, with 13 bases fitting TRBD2. Germline values: CDR1 SGHTA, CDR2 FQGNSA. CDR3 length: 15 amino acids. The CDR3 DNA follows: TGTGCCAGCAGCTTAGATCACACTAGCGGGAGGGCTATGGACTTC. This encodes CASSLDHTSGRAMDF.

The genes are TRBV28 and TRBJ2-7; D could derive from TRBD1 or TRBD2 (5 bases each). V dropped 6 bases and J dropped 5 bases, with 20 bases sitting between them. This CDR3 is 15 amino acids long. Germline lookup yields CDR1 MDHEN and CDR2 SYDVKM. The CDR3 nucleotides are TGTGCCAGCAGGCCGGGACCGCCACGCTTCCACGAGCAGTACTTC. It encodes CASRPGPPRFHEQYF.

The gene calls are TRBV7-8 and TRBJ2-3; 8 bases agree with TRBD2. J was trimmed by 4 bases and V by 6 bases; bases with no gene match: 9. This CDR3 has 15 amino acids. The germline V gene encodes CDR1 SGHVS and CDR2 FQNEAQ. In nucleotides, the CDR3 is TGTGCCAGCAGTAACGGGAGGGCCGGGGCAGATACGCAGTATTTT. It codes for CASSNGRAGADTQYF.

This clone was recorded a few times. This sequence joins TRBV10-3 and TRBJ2-7; TRBD1 aligns across 7 bases. The CDR3 has 14 residues. Germline V gene sequence: CDR1 ENHRY, CDR2 SYGVKD. After removal of 6 bases from V and 0 bases from J, the junction contained 5 bases not matched to a gene. The CDR3: CAIRSDRDSYEQYF. The CDR3 region has the DNA TGTGCCATCAGATCAGACAGGGACTCCTACGAGCAGTACTTC.

The chain recombines TRBV6-5 with TRBJ2-2; 7 bases agree with TRBD1. Germline trimming cut 6 bases from V and 1 base from J; bases unmatched to any gene: 2. From germline, CDR1 is MNHEY and CDR2 SVGAGI. The CDR3 runs to 14 residues. For the CDR3, the DNA is TGTGCCAGCAGAAGACAGGGGAACACCGGGGAGCTGTTTTTT. It specifies CASRRQGNTGELFF.

The chain uses TRBV7-9 and TRBJ2-3; the match to TRBD2 covers 12 bases. This CDR3 is built from 17 residues. Germline V CDR1 and CDR2: SEHNR, FQNEAQ (reference sequence). The junction had 5 bases not matched to a gene; V was cut back by 4 bases and J by 0 bases. The CDR3 nucleotides are TGTGCCAGCAGCTCGACCGGGACTAGCGGGAGCACAGATACGCAGTATTTT. Protein product: CASSSTGTSGSTDTQYF.